Each of the 32 T cell receptor beta chains below was sequenced from the same sample in a study of T cells in Graves' hyperthyroidism and ophthalmopathy. Regions amplified from RNA transcripts were the TCR beta CDR3 regions. A set of HTBI primers served as the primers for a first-round RT-PCR of the TCR CDR3. A single record per CDR3 protein comes from TCRdb applying MiXCR to the multiplex PCR reads. Of roughly 700,000 distinct CDR3 sequences in the sample, approximately 14% are singletons; the top ten hold about 10%. Sequencing input: blood. The receptor set was obtained from a woman younger than 30 with Graves' hyperthyroidism.

This clonotype was seen ten or more times. This sequence joins TRBV20-1 and TRBJ1-1, with D perhaps matching TRBD1 (6 bases). Germline V gives CDR1 DFQATT, CDR2 SNEGSKA (reference sequence). Trimming cost V 2 bases and J 0 bases, with 16 bases left between them. The CDR3 sequence is 16 residues long. The DNA of the CDR3 is TGCAGTGCTAGAAAGGGGGGTAAGGGCATGAACACTGAAGCTTTCTTT. Its translation is CSARKGGKGMNTEAFF.

This clonotype occurred many times. The chain has TRBV7-8 and TRBJ2-7, with no clear D. The CDR3 loop spans 13 amino acids. V was pared by 3 bases and J by 4 bases, with 10 bases between. The germline CDR1 and CDR2 sequences are SGHVS and FQNEAQ. CDR3 amino acids: CASSFKPAYEQYF. The DNA of the CDR3 is TGTGCCAGCAGCTTCAAGCCGGCTTACGAGCAGTACTTC.

The table lists this clonotype with a count of one. A read error may explain this, as a much larger clone is one base away. The chain employs TRBV28 and TRBJ1-5, with TRBD1 as a possible D gene (5 bases). Germline V gene lookup returns CDR1 MDHEN and CDR2 SYDVKM. This CDR3 comprises 14 residues. Trimming left V 5 bases short and J 6 bases short, with 14 bases between. CDR3 amino acids: CASSNHGRAQPQHF. Written as DNA, the CDR3 is TGTGCCAGCAGTAACCACGGCAGGGCTCAGCCCCAGCATTTT. The whole variable domain, filled in from reference TRBV28 and TRBJ1-5, reads DVKVTQSSRYLVKRTGEKVFLECVQDMDHENMFWYRQDPGLGLRLIYFSYDVKMKEKGDIPEGYSVSREKKERFSLILESASTNQTSMYLCASSNHGRAQPQHFGDGTRLSIL.

This clonotype was detected many times. This chain uses TRBV2 with TRBJ2-2, with D uncertain. The CDR3 length is 16 residues. Germline V gene sequence: CDR1 SNHLY, CDR2 FYNNEI. V was pared by 6 bases and J by 0 bases, with 14 bases between. This chain's CDR3 is CASSARRITNTGELFF. The CDR3 nucleotides are TGTGCCAGCAGCGCCAGGAGAATTACGAACACCGGGGAGCTGTTTTTT.

In this sample, this clonotype turned up many times. This chain uses TRBV30 with TRBJ2-3; D uncertain. Germline V gene lookup returns CDR1 GTSNPN and CDR2 SVGIG (reference sequence). This CDR3 comprises 16 residues. Deletions cut 3 bases from V and 3 bases from J, with 19 bases between. CDR3 DNA: TGTGCCTGGAGGAGGATGGCGACCAAGGTGACAGATACGCAGTATTTT. Residues: CAWRRMATKVTDTQYF. The variable domain in full, with the rest retrieved from reference TRBV30 and TRBJ2-3, is SQTIHQWPATLVQPVGSPLSLECTVEGTSNPNLYWYRQAAGRGLQLLFYSVGIGQISSEVPQNLSASRPQDRQFILSSKKLLLSDSGFYLCAWRRMATKVTDTQYFGPGTRLTVL.

This clonotype was found many times. This chain uses TRBV10-3 with TRBJ2-7, with 10 bases matching TRBD1. The CDR3 consists of 17 residues. Germline lookup yields CDR1 ENHRY and CDR2 SYGVKD. After removal of 7 bases from V and 5 bases from J, the junction contained 17 bases not matched to a gene. For the CDR3, the DNA is TGTGCCATCAATTCGGGGAGTACCGGGACAGGGGCCGACGAGCAGTACTTC. It encodes CAINSGSTGTGADEQYF.

Ten or more counts support this clonotype. The CDR3 bases are TGTGCCAGCAGCTTGGAAGCTGGCACTGAAGCTTTCTTT. This gives the protein CASSLEAGTEAFF. The chain uses TRBV13 and TRBJ1-1; D unclear. The CDR3 extends over 13 amino acids. Germline CDR1 and CDR2: PRHDT and FYEKMQ (reference sequence). Deletions cut 3 bases from V and 4 bases from J, with 9 bases between.

This clonotype was detected ten times or more. V is TRBV7-2 and J is TRBJ1-1; D unresolved. The V gene's germline CDR1 is SGHTA and CDR2 FQGNSA. Trimming removed 1 base from V and 6 bases from J, with 21 bases in between. There are 17 residues in the CDR3. CDR3 DNA sequence: TGTGCCAGCAGCTTAGAATGGGTAGGCAGCGCAACAGCTGAAGCTTTCTTT. Its translation is CASSLEWVGSATAEAFF.

Many counts were recorded for this clonotype. The rearrangement joins TRBV7-2 to TRBJ2-5, with D maybe TRBD2 (5 bases). CDR1 and CDR2 (germline): SGHTA, FQGNSA. The CDR3 is 17 amino acids. The V end lost 1 base, the J end lost 4 bases, and 19 bases lay between the germline ends. The CDR3 nucleotides read TGTGCCAGCAGCTTAGTGCGTTCTAGCACGACCGTAGAGACCCAGTACTTC. Protein product: CASSLVRSSTTVETQYF.

This clonotype came up a few times. The gene calls are TRBV27 and TRBJ2-5; 7 nucleotides align to TRBD1. CDR1 is MNHEY and CDR2 is SMNVEV in the germline V gene (reference sequence). J lost 5 bases, V lost 5 bases, and 11 bases had no gene match. The CDR3 spans 15 residues. The CDR3 loop is CASSLWTGHRETQYF. DNA for the CDR3: TGTGCCAGCAGTCTATGGACAGGACACAGGGAGACCCAGTACTTC.

V and J are TRBV25-1 and TRBJ2-7, with 7 bases matching TRBD1. The CDR3 covers 14 residues. Germline CDR1 reads MGHDK; CDR2 reads SYGVNS. With V trimmed by 8 bases and J by 5 bases, 12 bases remained unmatched. The CDR3 region has the DNA TGTGCCAGCGGGGACAGCCTGCTTGATCACGAGCAGTACTTC. Protein product: CASGDSLLDHEQYF.

This clonotype showed up just a few times. The genes are TRBV6-2 or TRBV6-3 and TRBJ2-7, with D possibly being TRBD1 (5 bases). The V gene's germline CDR1 is MNHEY and CDR2 SVGEGT. Trimming shortened V by 7 bases and J by 6 bases, and 22 bases separated the two germline ends. The CDR3 is 15 residues long. The CDR3 nucleotides read TGTGCCAGCATAGGGTCCCAGGGAAGGAGTTCCGAGCAGTACTTC. It encodes CASIGSQGRSSEQYF.

This clonotype was found many times. The genes are TRBV28 and TRBJ2-1; 8 nucleotides line up with TRBD2. This CDR3 is 15 amino acids long. The germline V gene has CDR1 MDHEN and CDR2 SYDVKM. V shed 2 bases and J 4 bases; nucleotides not matched to a gene: 4. The CDR3, as DNA: TGTGCCAGCAGTTTAGGCGGGAGGCGTTACAATGAGCAGTTCTTC. Its translation: CASSLGGRRYNEQFF.

This clonotype was counted many times. The chain has TRBV28 and TRBJ1-1, with D maybe TRBD1 (6 bases). Trimming removed 4 bases at V and 5 bases at J, with 11 bases between. Germline-derived CDR1 and CDR2 are MDHEN and SYDVKM. The CDR3 consists of 13 residues. For the CDR3, the DNA is TGTGCCAGCAGTTGGGGGGGGCGTACTGAAGCTTTCTTT. This translates into CASSWGGRTEAFF.

V usage is TRBV7-9 and J usage is TRBJ1-1; D unclear. CDR3 size: 14 residues. The germline V gene has CDR1 SEHNR and CDR2 FQNEAQ (reference sequence). The V end lost 3 bases, the J end lost 7 bases, and 15 bases lay between the germline ends. The CDR3 DNA is TGTGCCAGCAGCTTGAATAAGGGTCCTGATGAAGCTTTCTTT. Amino acid sequence: CASSLNKGPDEAFF.

Note on this clonotype: A much larger clone differs from this one at a single base, so this may be a read error. The gene calls are TRBV7-9 and TRBJ2-7; D possibly uses TRBD1 or TRBD2 (5 bases each). The V gene's germline CDR1 is SEHNR and CDR2 FQNEAQ (reference sequence). The V and J ends lost 5 bases and 0 bases respectively, with 14 bases between them. The CDR3 extends over 15 amino acids. CDR3 loop: CASSGSPRGSYEQYF. CDR3 sequence (DNA): TGTGCCAGCAGCGGCAGCCCGAGGGGCTCCTACGAGCAGTACTTC.

This clonotype was seen a few times. The genes are TRBV29-1 and TRBJ1-1, with D possibly being TRBD1 (5 bases). This CDR3 contains 16 residues. Germline V gene lookup returns CDR1 SQVTM and CDR2 ANQGSEA. The V gene lost 3 bases and the J gene lost 1 base, with 18 bases spanning the gap. The CDR3 reads CSVDSWPGPQNTEAFF. CDR3 bases: TGCAGCGTTGATTCCTGGCCGGGACCCCAGAACACTGAAGCTTTCTTT.

This clonotype was counted only a few times. DNA for the CDR3: TGTGCCAGCAGTTATCCCTGGTACAGGGGGAAAAACATTCAGTACTTC. It translates to CASSYPWYRGKNIQYF. The chain is built from TRBV6-5 and TRBJ2-4; 8 bases are shared with TRBD1. J was trimmed by 4 bases and V by 3 bases; bases with no gene match: 8. Looked up from germline, CDR1 is MNHEY and CDR2 is SVGAGI. CDR3 length equals 16 residues.

The V call is TRBV4-1, the J call TRBJ2-4; 9 bases are shared with TRBD2. CDR3 length equals 17 residues. V gave up 6 bases and J gave up 0 bases; unmatched junction bases: 9. Germline values: CDR1 MGHRA, CDR2 YSYEKL. The CDR3 DNA sequence: TGCGCCAGCAGGCCGGAGTTAGCGGGAGTAGCCAAAAACATTCAGTACTTC. Its translation is CASRPELAGVAKNIQYF.

This clonotype was recorded many times. The rearrangement uses TRBV11-1 and TRBJ1-1; D is uncertain. This CDR3 has 13 amino acids. Between the trimmed V and J ends, which lost 5 bases and 0 bases, there was a span of 7 bases. The germline gives CDR1 SGHAT, CDR2 FQDESV (reference sequence). The CDR3 loop reads CASSHSVNTEAFF. The CDR3 coding sequence is TGTGCCAGCAGCCACTCGGTGAACACTGAAGCTTTCTTT. The whole variable domain, filled in from reference TRBV11-1 and TRBJ1-1, reads EAEVAQSPRYKITEKSQAVAFWCDPISGHATLYWYRQILGQGPELLVQFQDESVVDDSQLPKDRFSAERLKGVDSTLKIQPAELGDSAMYLCASSHSVNTEAFFGQGTRLTVV.

In this sample, this clonotype turned up many times. The chain has TRBV6-5 and TRBJ1-1; D is ambiguous. Germline loops: CDR1 MNHEY, CDR2 SVGAGI. V lost 0 bases and J 2 bases, leaving 7 bases between the germline ends. The CDR3 has 14 amino acids. The CDR3 sequence is CASSYSRQNTEAFF. Written as DNA, the CDR3 is TGTGCCAGCAGTTACTCGAGGCAAAACACTGAAGCTTTCTTT.

In this sample, this clonotype turned up many times. The rearrangement uses TRBV30 and TRBJ2-7, with 9 bases identical to TRBD1. V was clipped by 1 base and J by 3 bases; unmatched bases: 4. In germline, CDR1 is GTSNPN, CDR2 SVGIG (reference sequence). The CDR3 length is 14 residues. CDR3 in amino acids: CAWSAGTGYYEQYF. Here the CDR3 DNA reads TGTGCCTGGAGTGCCGGGACAGGGTACTACGAGCAGTACTTC.

The V gene is TRBV7-2, the J gene TRBJ2-7; tentative D call: TRBD1 (5 bases). Trimming took off 5 bases at V and 2 bases at J, with 16 bases between the two ends. Germline CDR1 SGHTA, CDR2 FQGNSA. This CDR3 has 15 residues. Here the CDR3 DNA reads TGTGCCAGCAGCCACCTAGACAGCTCTCCCTACGAGCAGTACTTC. This codes for CASSHLDSSPYEQYF.

This clonotype was observed at least ten times. The gene calls are TRBV12-3 or TRBV12-4 and TRBJ1-5, with D unclear. CDR3 length: 15 amino acids. V gave up 3 bases and J gave up 0 bases, with 9 bases separating them. CDR3 DNA: TGTGCCAGCAGTTTCCTTCAGCATAGCAATCAGCCCCAGCATTTT. This codes for CASSFLQHSNQPQHF.

The V call is TRBV7-9, the J call TRBJ2-1; a weak D match, TRBD1 (5 bases). In germline, CDR1 is SEHNR, CDR2 FQNEAQ (reference sequence). The CDR3 contains 17 residues. Between the trimmed V and J ends, which lost 1 base and 2 bases, there was a span of 15 bases. The CDR3 DNA follows: TGTGCCAGCAGCTTAGATCGGTGGGGCAGGCCCTACAATGAGCAGTTCTTC. Its translation is CASSLDRWGRPYNEQFF.

The V call is TRBV12-3 or TRBV12-4, the J call TRBJ2-2; D uncertain. The CDR3 spans 16 residues. V dropped 6 bases and J dropped 2 bases, with 16 bases sitting between them. The CDR3 spells CASRVLARRNTGELFF. CDR3 coding DNA: TGTGCCAGCAGAGTTTTAGCCAGGAGAAACACCGGGGAGCTGTTTTTT.

The V and J genes are TRBV3-1 and TRBJ2-1; 10 bases align to TRBD2. CDR1 is LGHDT and CDR2 is YNNKEL in the germline V gene (reference sequence). The CDR3 contains 20 residues. After removal of 3 bases from V and 7 bases from J, the junction contained 21 bases not matched to a gene. CDR3 sequence: CASSQRSGRLAGDRQNEQFF. CDR3 in DNA: TGTGCCAGCAGCCAGAGAAGTGGCCGTCTAGCGGGAGATCGGCAAAATGAGCAGTTCTTC.

V gene TRBV7-9 combines with J gene TRBJ1-2; the D is unclear. Looked up from germline, CDR1 is SEHNR and CDR2 is FQNEAQ (reference sequence). V lost 3 bases to trimming and J lost 10 bases, with 15 bases between them. This CDR3 is 13 amino acids long. The CDR3, as DNA: TGTGCCAGCAGCTTGTCGAAAATCCCGGACTACACCTTC. This codes for CASSLSKIPDYTF.

The chain combines TRBV7-2 with TRBJ1-5; D is unclear. V shed 1 base and J shed 4 bases, with 17 bases lying between them. The CDR3 runs to 17 residues. The germline CDR1 and CDR2 sequences are SGHTA and FQGNSA. The chain's CDR3 is CASSLGPHPSGNQPQHF. The CDR3 coding sequence is TGTGCCAGCAGCTTAGGGCCCCATCCGTCGGGGAATCAGCCCCAGCATTTT. Combining the CDR3 with reference TRBV7-2 and TRBJ1-5 gives the whole variable domain GAGVSQSPSNKVTEKGKDVELRCDPISGHTALYWYRQSLGQGLEFLIYFQGNSAPDKSGLPSDRFSAERTGGSVSTLTIQRTQQEDSAVYLCASSLGPHPSGNQPQHFGDGTRLSIL.

This clonotype was found many times. The chain has TRBV2 and TRBJ1-6; a possible D gene is TRBD1 (6 bases). The CDR3 is made up of 14 amino acids. CDR1 and CDR2 from the germline V gene are SNHLY and FYNNEI. V lost 9 bases to trimming and J lost 5 bases, with 14 bases between them. The CDR3 coding sequence is TGTGCCAGACAACGACAGGAGAATAATTCACCCCTCCACTTT. This gives the protein CARQRQENNSPLHF.

This clonotype was detected many times. CDR3 sequence reads: CASSLTGVNTGELFF. The CDR3 DNA follows: TGTGCCAGCAGCTTAACCGGGGTGAACACCGGGGAGCTGTTTTTT. The chain is built from TRBV7-2 and TRBJ2-2, with D possibly TRBD2 on 5 matching bases. The CDR3 has 15 residues. Germline assignment: CDR1 SGHTA and CDR2 FQGNSA. The V gene lost 2 bases and the J gene lost 1 base, with 8 bases spanning the gap.

This clonotype was detected only a few times. V is TRBV29-1 and J is TRBJ2-7; 7 positions match TRBD1. With 3 bases clipped from V and 0 bases from J, the junction kept 11 bases outside the gene matches. The CDR3 spans 16 residues. Germline assignment: CDR1 SQVTM and CDR2 ANQGSEA. The CDR3 sequence is CSVEDLRDSPSYEQYF. The CDR3 coding sequence is TGCAGCGTTGAGGATCTACGGGACAGTCCCTCCTACGAGCAGTACTTC.